Sequencing of this TCR beta chain was carried out in a study of shared clonotypes between healthy human individuals. Whole-study context: CD4 naive and memory got three plates each, CD8 naive two, CD8 memory one.

Repertoires were generated with immunoSEQ multiplex PCR, while TCRdb's copy carries only in-frame clones and drops some. The repertoire holds 2,500,000 or so clones, with 90% to 95% as singletons. This CDR3 comprises 17 residues. With 4 bases clipped from V and 4 bases from J, the junction kept 5 bases outside the gene matches. CDR1 LGHNA and CDR2 YSLEER come from the germline V gene. Specimen: naive CD4+ T cells sorted from blood. Specified subset: CD45RA+ positively selected. The chain joins TRBV4-3 to TRBJ2-2, with 14 bases fitting TRBD2. This sequence originates from a man aged 18 to 29 in good health. The CDR3 here is CASSPRLAGGPTGELFF. The CDR3 nucleotides read TGCGCCAGCAGCCCAAGACTAGCGGGAGGGCCCACCGGGGAGCTGTTTTTT.